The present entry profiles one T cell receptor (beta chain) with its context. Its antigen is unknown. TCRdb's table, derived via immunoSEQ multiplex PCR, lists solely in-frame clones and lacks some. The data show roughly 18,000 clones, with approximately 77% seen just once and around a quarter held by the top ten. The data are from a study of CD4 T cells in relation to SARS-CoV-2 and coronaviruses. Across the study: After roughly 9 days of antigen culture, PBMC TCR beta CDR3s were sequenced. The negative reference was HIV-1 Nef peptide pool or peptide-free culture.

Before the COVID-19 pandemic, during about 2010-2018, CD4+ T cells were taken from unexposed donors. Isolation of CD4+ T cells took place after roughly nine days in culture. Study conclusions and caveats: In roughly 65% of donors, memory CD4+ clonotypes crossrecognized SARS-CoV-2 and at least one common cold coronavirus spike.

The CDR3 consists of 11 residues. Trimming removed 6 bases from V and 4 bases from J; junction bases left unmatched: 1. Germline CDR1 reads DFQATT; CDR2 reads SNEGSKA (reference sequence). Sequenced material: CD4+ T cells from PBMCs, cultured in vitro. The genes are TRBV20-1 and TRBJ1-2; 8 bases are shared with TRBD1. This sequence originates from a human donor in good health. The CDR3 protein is CSAGTGYGYTF. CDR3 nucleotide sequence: TGCAGTGCAGGGACAGGCTATGGCTACACCTTC.